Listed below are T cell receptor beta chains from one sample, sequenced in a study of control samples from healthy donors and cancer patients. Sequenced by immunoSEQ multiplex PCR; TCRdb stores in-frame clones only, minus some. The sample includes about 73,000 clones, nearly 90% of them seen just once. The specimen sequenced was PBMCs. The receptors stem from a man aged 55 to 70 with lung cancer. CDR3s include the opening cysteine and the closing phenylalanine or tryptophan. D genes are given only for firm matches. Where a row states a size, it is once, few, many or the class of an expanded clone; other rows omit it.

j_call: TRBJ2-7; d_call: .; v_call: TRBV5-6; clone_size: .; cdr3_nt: TGTGCCAGCAGCTTGTTTGACTACGAGCAGTACTTC; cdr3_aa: CASSLFDYEQYF
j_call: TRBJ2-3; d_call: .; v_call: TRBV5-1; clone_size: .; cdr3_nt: TGCGCCAGCAGCTTGTGGACCGATACAGATACGCAGTATTTT; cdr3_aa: CASSLWTDTDTQYF
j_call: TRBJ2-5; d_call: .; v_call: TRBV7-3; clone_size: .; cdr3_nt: TGTGCCAGCAGCAAAGACAGAAAAGAGACCCAGTACTTC; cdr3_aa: CASSKDRKETQYF
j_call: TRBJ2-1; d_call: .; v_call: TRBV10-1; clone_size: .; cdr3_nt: TGCGCCAGCAGTGAGTCGGGGCGTCCTTACAATGAGCAGTTCTTC; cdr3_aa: CASSESGRPYNEQFF
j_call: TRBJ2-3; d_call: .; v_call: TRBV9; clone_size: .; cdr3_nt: TGTGCCAGCAGCGTCAGGGGCCTCTCTAGCACAGATACGCAGTATTTT; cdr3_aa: CASSVRGLSSTDTQYF
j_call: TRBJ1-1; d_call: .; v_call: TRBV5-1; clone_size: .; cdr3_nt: TGCGCCAGCAGTTTCGACGCGATGAGGAACACTGAAGCTTTCTTT; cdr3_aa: CASSFDAMRNTEAFF
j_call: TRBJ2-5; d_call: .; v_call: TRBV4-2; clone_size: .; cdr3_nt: TGTGCCAGCAGCCAAGATATGGCCGGATCCCGGGAGACCCAGTACTTC; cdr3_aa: CASSQDMAGSRETQYF
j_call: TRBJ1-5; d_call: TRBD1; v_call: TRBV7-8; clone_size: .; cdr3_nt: TGTGCCAGCAGCTTAGGGACAGGGGGTCAGGGTCAGCCCCAGCATTTT; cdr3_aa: CASSLGTGGQGQPQHF
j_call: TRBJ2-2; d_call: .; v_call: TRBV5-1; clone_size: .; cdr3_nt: TGCGCCAGCAGCGCCGGCGCCCTTACCGGGGAGCTGTTTTTT; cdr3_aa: CASSAGALTGELFF
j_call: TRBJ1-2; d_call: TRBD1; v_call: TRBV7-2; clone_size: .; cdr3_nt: TGTGCCAGCAGCTTAGTAGGGACAGGGTGGTATGGCTACACCTTC; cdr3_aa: CASSLVGTGWYGYTF
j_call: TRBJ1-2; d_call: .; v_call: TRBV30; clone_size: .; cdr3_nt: TGTGCCTGGAGTGTACAGGGTTCGTCCTATGGCTACACCTTC; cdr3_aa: CAWSVQGSSYGYTF
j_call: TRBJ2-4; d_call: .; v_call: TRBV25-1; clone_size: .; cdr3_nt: TGTGCCAGCAGTGAAGCGGGGTTAAAGAACATTCAGTACTTC; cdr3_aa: CASSEAGLKNIQYF
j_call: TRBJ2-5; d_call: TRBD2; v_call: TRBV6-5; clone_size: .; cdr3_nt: TGTGCCAGCAGTTACTCCAGCGGGGGGCAAGAGACCCAGTACTTC; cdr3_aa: CASSYSSGGQETQYF
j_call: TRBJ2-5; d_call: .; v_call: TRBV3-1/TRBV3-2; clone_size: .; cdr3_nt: TGTGCCAGCAGCCAAGGTACGGAGACCCAGTACTTC; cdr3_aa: CASSQGTETQYF
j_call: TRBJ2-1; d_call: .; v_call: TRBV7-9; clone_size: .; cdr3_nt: TGTGCCAGCAGCCGAAGGGACTCCTACAATGAGCAGTTCTTC; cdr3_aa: CASSRRDSYNEQFF
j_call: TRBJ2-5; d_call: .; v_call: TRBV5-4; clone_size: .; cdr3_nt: TGTGCCAGCAGCTTCGGTACATATTTAGAGACCCAGTACTTC; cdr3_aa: CASSFGTYLETQYF
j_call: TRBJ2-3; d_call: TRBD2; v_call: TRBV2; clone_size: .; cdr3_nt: TGTGCCAGCAGTGAAGCGACTAGCGGGCGCACAGATACGCAGTATTTT; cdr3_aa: CASSEATSGRTDTQYF
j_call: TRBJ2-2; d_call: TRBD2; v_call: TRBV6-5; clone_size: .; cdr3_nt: TGTGCCAGCAGTTACCCGGGGGGGGCCGGGGAGCTGTTTTTT; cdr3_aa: CASSYPGGAGELFF
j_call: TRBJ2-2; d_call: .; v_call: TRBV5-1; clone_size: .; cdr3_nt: TGCGCCAGCAGCTCCCAACGGCAACCCGGGGAGCTGTTTTTT; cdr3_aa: CASSSQRQPGELFF
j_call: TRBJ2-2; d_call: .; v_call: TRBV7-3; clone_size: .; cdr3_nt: TGTGCCAGCAGCGACAACACCGGGGAGCTGTTTTTT; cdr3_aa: CASSDNTGELFF
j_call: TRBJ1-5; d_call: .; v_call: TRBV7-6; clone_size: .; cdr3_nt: TGTGCCAGCAGCTTAGGATGGGGATTTAGCAATCAGCCCCAGCATTTT; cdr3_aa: CASSLGWGFSNQPQHF
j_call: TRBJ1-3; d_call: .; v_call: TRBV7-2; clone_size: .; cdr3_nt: TGTGCCAGCAGCTCCCCCCTCAGCGCCATATATTTT; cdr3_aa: CASSSPLSAIYF
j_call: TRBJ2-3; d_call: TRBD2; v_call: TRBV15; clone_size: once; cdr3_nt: TGTGCCACCAGCAGAGGAGCGGGGGGGAACACAGATACGCAGTATTTT; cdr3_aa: CATSRGAGGNTDTQYF
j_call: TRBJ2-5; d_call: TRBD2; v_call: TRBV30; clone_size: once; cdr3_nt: TGTGCCTGGTCGGGACTAGCGGGGGGGCTGAACCATGAGACCCAGTACTTC; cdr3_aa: CAWSGLAGGLNHETQYF
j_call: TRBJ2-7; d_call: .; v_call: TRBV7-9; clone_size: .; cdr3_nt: TGTGCCAGCAGCCCCAATCGGTATGGCGAGCAGTACTTC; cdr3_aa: CASSPNRYGEQYF
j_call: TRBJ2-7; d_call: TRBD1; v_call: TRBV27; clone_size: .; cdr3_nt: TGTGCCAGCAGTTTAACAGGGGGCTACCTCCCCTACGAGCAGTACTTC; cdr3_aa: CASSLTGGYLPYEQYF
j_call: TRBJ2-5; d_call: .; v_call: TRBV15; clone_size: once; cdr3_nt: TGTGCCACAGGGACAGAGACCCAGTACTTC; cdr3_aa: CATGTETQYF
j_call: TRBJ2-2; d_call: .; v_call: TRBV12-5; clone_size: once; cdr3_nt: TGTGCTAGTGGAACAGAGCGCCCGTCGAACACCGGGGAGCTGTTTTTT; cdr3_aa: CASGTERPSNTGELFF
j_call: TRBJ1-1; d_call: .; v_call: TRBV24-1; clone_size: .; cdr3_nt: TGTGCCACCAGTGATTCGCCAGGGGCTGAAGCTTTCTTT; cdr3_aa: CATSDSPGAEAFF
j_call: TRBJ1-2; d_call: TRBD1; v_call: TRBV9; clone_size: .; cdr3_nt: TGTGCCAGCAGCGTATCTCCCGACAGGGGCTATGGCTACACCTTC; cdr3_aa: CASSVSPDRGYGYTF